Presented here are 13 T cell receptor beta chains from one specimen sequenced in a study of blood T cell repertoires in COVID-19. Libraries were prepared by immunoSEQ multiplex PCR; TCRdb keeps only in-frame clonotypes and omits some of them. The sample has 200,000 to 250,000 clones, around 92% seen once. The sample was peripheral blood. The receptors shown here come from a young man with acute or convalescent COVID-19.

The chain carries TRBV29-1 and TRBJ2-1, with TRBD2 as a possible D gene (6 bases). The CDR3 is made up of 14 amino acids. Trimming cost V 8 bases and J 4 bases, with 18 bases left between them. CDR1 and CDR2 from the germline V gene are SQVTM and ANQGSEA. The CDR3 loop is CSSPGEGPYNEQFF. The CDR3 nucleotides read TGCAGCTCCCCGGGGGAAGGGCCTTACAATGAGCAGTTCTTC.

The gene calls are TRBV6-2 or TRBV6-3 and TRBJ1-2; D may be TRBD1 (6 bases). The germline V and J ends were trimmed by 0 bases and 4 bases, with 9 bases remaining between them. Per germline, CDR1 MNHEY and CDR2 SVGEGT. This CDR3 comprises 14 residues. CDR3 loop: CASSYSRTAYGYTF. The CDR3 DNA sequence: TGTGCCAGCAGTTACTCGAGGACAGCCTATGGCTACACCTTC.

The chain couples TRBV10-1 to TRBJ2-7, with TRBD1 matching over 10 bases. V lost 10 bases and J lost 3; bases outside the gene matches: 24. CDR3 size: 19 residues. Germline V lookup: CDR1 WNHNN, CDR2 SYGVQD (reference sequence). The CDR3 sequence: CATRGAWDRGWVFGYEQYF. The CDR3, as DNA: TGCGCCACCAGGGGGGCTTGGGACAGGGGATGGGTGTTCGGCTACGAGCAGTACTTC.

The V and J genes are TRBV5-1 and TRBJ2-3, with D possibly being TRBD2 (5 bases). The CDR3 consists of 15 residues. Germline V gives CDR1 SGHRS, CDR2 YFSETQ. V gave up 0 bases and J gave up 3 bases, with 11 bases separating them. In nucleotides, the CDR3 is TGCGCCAGCAGCTTGGTTGAGGGCAGAACAGATACGCAGTATTTT. It translates to CASSLVEGRTDTQYF.

V usage is TRBV4-1 and J usage is TRBJ1-6; 9 positions match TRBD1. Trimming took 4 bases from V and 9 from J; bases not matched to a gene: 7. The CDR3 runs 15 residues. The germline V gene encodes CDR1 MGHRA and CDR2 YSYEKL. CDR3 coding DNA: TGCGCCAGCAGCCGCGGGACAGGGAAGGTTTCACCCCTCCACTTT. Translation: CASSRGTGKVSPLHF.

The CDR3 sequence is CASSPSSQNGEQYF. The DNA of the CDR3 is TGTGCCAGCAGTCCGTCGTCTCAAAACGGGGAGCAGTACTTC. The V and J genes are TRBV6-6 and TRBJ2-7; unclear D gene. From germline, CDR1 is MNHNY and CDR2 SVGAGI (reference sequence). V was shortened by 5 bases and J by 7 bases, with 18 bases between the two germline ends. The CDR3 runs 14 residues.

The rearrangement links TRBV12-3 or TRBV12-4 to TRBJ1-6; D not certain. V lost 10 bases and J 7 bases, leaving 5 bases between the germline ends. The CDR3 has 10 amino acids. This CDR3 is CATLNSPLHF. CDR3 in DNA: TGTGCCACCTTGAATTCACCCCTCCACTTT.

The chain joins TRBV29-1 to TRBJ2-3; D perhaps matches TRBD2 (5 bases). Germline CDR1 SQVTM, CDR2 ANQGSEA. V was pared by 8 bases and J by 3 bases, with 15 bases between. This CDR3 has 13 amino acids. In nucleotides, the CDR3 is TGCAGCTTCGTTAACGGGGTAACAGATACGCAGTATTTT. It translates to CSFVNGVTDTQYF.

This chain links TRBV25-1 with TRBJ1-3; 7 bases fit TRBD1. This CDR3 is built from 16 residues. Looked up from germline, CDR1 is MGHDK and CDR2 is SYGVNS. After removal of 1 base from V and 4 bases from J, the junction contained 7 bases not matched to a gene. In nucleotides, the CDR3 is TGTGCCAGCAGTGAATGGCGACAGGGTTCAGGAAACACCATATATTTT. Amino acids: CASSEWRQGSGNTIYF.

The chain couples TRBV18 to TRBJ2-5; the D gene is possibly TRBD1 (6 bases). Germline loops: CDR1 KGHSH, CDR2 LQKENI. Trimming removed 6 bases from V and 5 bases from J, with 13 bases in between. The CDR3 totals 13 residues. Written as DNA, the CDR3 is TGTGCCAGCTCGGGGACACCCTCTGAGACCCAGTACTTC. As protein: CASSGTPSETQYF.

This clone has more than one count but fewer than ten. The V call is TRBV7-9, the J call TRBJ2-2; no clear D gene. CDR3 length equals 14 residues. V lost 2 bases and J 5 bases, leaving 9 bases between the germline ends. Germline V gene sequence: CDR1 SEHNR, CDR2 FQNEAQ (reference sequence). The CDR3 bases are TGTGCCAGCAGCTTATCTAGTGTTACCGGGGAGCTGTTTTTT. Protein product: CASSLSSVTGELFF. Full variable domain (missing parts from reference TRBV7-9 and TRBJ2-2): DTGVSQNPRHKITKRGQNVTFRCDPISEHNRLYWYRQTLGQGPEFLTYFQNEAQLEKSRLLSDRFSAERPKGSFSTLEIQRTEQGDSAMYLCASSLSSVTGELFFGEGSRLTVL.

This chain connects TRBV12-5 to TRBJ1-2, with D unresolved. CDR1 is LGHNT and CDR2 is FRNRAP in the germline V gene. Trimming removed 2 bases at V and 8 bases at J, with 12 bases between. The CDR3 is 13 residues long. The CDR3 loop reads CASGLISPEGYTF. DNA of the CDR3: TGTGCTAGTGGTTTGATAAGCCCCGAGGGCTACACCTTC.

This chain joins TRBV30 and TRBJ1-2; D is unclear. CDR1 and CDR2 (germline): GTSNPN, SVGIG (reference sequence). Trimming left V 2 bases short and J 3 bases short, with 10 bases between. The CDR3 runs to 13 residues. The CDR3 region is CAWSLGSHYGYTF. CDR3 bases: TGTGCCTGGAGTTTGGGCAGCCACTATGGCTACACCTTC.